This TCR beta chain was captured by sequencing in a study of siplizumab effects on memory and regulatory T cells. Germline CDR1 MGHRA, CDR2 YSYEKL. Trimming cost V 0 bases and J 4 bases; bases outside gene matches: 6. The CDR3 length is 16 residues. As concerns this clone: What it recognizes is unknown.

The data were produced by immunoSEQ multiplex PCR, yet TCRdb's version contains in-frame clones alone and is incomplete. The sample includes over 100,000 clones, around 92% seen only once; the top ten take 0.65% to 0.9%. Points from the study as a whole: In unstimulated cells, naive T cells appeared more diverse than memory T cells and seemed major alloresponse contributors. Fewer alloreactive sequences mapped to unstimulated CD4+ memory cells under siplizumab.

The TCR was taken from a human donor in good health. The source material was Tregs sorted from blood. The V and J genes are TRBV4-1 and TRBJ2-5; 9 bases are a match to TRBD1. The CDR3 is CASSQDHRGLGETQYF. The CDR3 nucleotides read TGCGCCAGCAGCCAAGATCACAGGGGGCTTGGAGAGACCCAGTACTTC.